Sequencing of this TCR beta chain was carried out in a study of control samples from healthy donors and cancer patients. The method was immunoSEQ multiplex PCR; TCRdb's version includes in-frame clones alone and lacks a portion of them. The table lists 70,000 to 75,000 clones, 89% of them singletons, with around 19% in the top ten. Only one count was recorded for this clone. The TCR comes from a man aged 55-75 years with lung cancer. Material: PBMCs.

The CDR3 DNA is TGCGCCAGCCGGGTCCGAGGGGGCACCGGGGAGCTGTTTTTT. Protein: CASRVRGGTGELFF. The chain has TRBV10-1 and TRBJ2-2; tentatively, D is TRBD1 (6 bases). Germline-derived CDR1 and CDR2 are WNHNN and SYGVQD (reference sequence). Trimming cost V 8 bases and J 4 bases, with 14 bases left between them. The CDR3 contains 14 residues.